These 31 T cell receptor beta chains originate from one sample sequenced in a study of T cells in Graves' hyperthyroidism and ophthalmopathy. RNA transcripts were the template for amplifying TCR beta CDR3 regions. HTBI primers were used for first-round RT-PCR of the TCR CDR3. TCRdb passed the multiplex PCR reads through MiXCR, listing each CDR3 protein once. The sample lists approximately 320,000 distinct CDR3 sequences, approximately 16% occurring once. Material for sequencing was blood. The receptors originated from a man aged 25 to 40 with Graves' hyperthyroidism.

This clonotype was picked up a small number of times. The CDR3 nucleotides read TGTGCCTGGAGTCGACAGGGGAGAGATGAGCAGTTCTTC. This encodes CAWSRQGRDEQFF. The chain joins TRBV30 to TRBJ2-1, with 8 bases identical to TRBD1. Germline assignment: CDR1 GTSNPN and CDR2 SVGIG (reference sequence). Trimming at V came to 2 bases and at J to 8 bases, leaving 5 bases not matched to a gene. The CDR3 spans 13 residues.

This clonotype appeared many times. The chain recombines TRBV28 with TRBJ2-5; TRBD2 matches at 8 bases. The CDR3 runs 15 residues. Trimming removed 5 bases from V and 5 bases from J; junction bases left unmatched: 10. The germline gives CDR1 MDHEN, CDR2 SYDVKM. The chain's CDR3 is CASSPMGLGMETQYF. The CDR3 DNA reads as TGTGCCAGCAGTCCCATGGGACTAGGCATGGAGACCCAGTACTTC.

The chain uses TRBV10-3 and TRBJ2-1, with D perhaps TRBD2 (6 bases). This CDR3 comprises 14 residues. V was cut by 9 bases and J by 10 bases, with 22 bases left in between. Germline V gives CDR1 ENHRY, CDR2 SYGVKD. The CDR3 nucleotides read TGTGCCATGGGAATCACTAGCCGGGACGCCGAGCAGTTCTTC. It specifies CAMGITSRDAEQFF.

There are a few counts of this clonotype. The V call is TRBV4-1, the J call TRBJ2-1; 12 bases line up with TRBD2. The CDR3 sequence is 18 residues long. With 2 bases clipped from V and 7 bases from J, the junction kept 12 bases outside the gene matches. The V gene's germline CDR1 is MGHRA and CDR2 YSYEKL. The CDR3 DNA is TGCGCCAGCAGCCAACTAGCGGGAGGGTGGAGCGGAAAAAATGAGCAGTTCTTC. Amino acid sequence: CASSQLAGGWSGKNEQFF.

The sample holds a few counts of this clonotype. CDR3 bases: TGTGCCAGTAGTAGCGGGGTTCACTACGAGCAGTACTTC. Amino acids: CASSSGVHYEQYF. This rearrangement joins TRBV19 to TRBJ2-7; possible D gene TRBD2, 6 bases. V was cut by 4 bases and J by 3 bases, with 10 bases left in between. This CDR3 region has 13 residues. Germline V CDR1 and CDR2: LNHDA, SQIVND (reference sequence).

This clonotype appeared many times. This chain uses TRBV7-2 with TRBJ2-3; no definite D call. There are 14 residues in the CDR3. Germline V CDR1 and CDR2: SGHTA, FQGNSA. V lost 5 bases to trimming and J lost 2 bases, with 11 bases between them. Written as DNA, the CDR3 is TGTGCCAGCAGCCGGGTTGCGACCACAGATACGCAGTATTTT. Translated, it gives CASSRVATTDTQYF.

This clonotype was seen at least ten times. The V and J genes are TRBV7-2 and TRBJ1-2, with D uncertain. Looked up from germline, CDR1 is SGHTA and CDR2 is FQGNSA. V lost 5 bases to trimming and J lost 4 bases, with 11 bases between them. The CDR3 sequence is 13 residues long. The CDR3 nucleotides read TGTGCCAGCAGCAGCAGCGGGAGCTATGGCTACACCTTC. Amino acids: CASSSSGSYGYTF. The full variable domain, with the rest looked up from reference TRBV7-2 and TRBJ1-2, is GAGVSQSPSNKVTEKGKDVELRCDPISGHTALYWYRQSLGQGLEFLIYFQGNSAPDKSGLPSDRFSAERTGGSVSTLTIQRTQQEDSAVYLCASSSSGSYGYTFGSGTRLTVV.

The J gene is TRBJ2-1, the V gene TRBV12-3 or TRBV12-4, with 8 positions matching TRBD2. V gave up 6 bases and J gave up 12 bases; unmatched junction bases: 4. CDR3 size: 11 residues. The CDR3, as DNA: TGTGCCAGCAGACCCGGGGGGGGGCAGTTCTTC. This encodes CASRPGGGQFF.

This clonotype occurred many times. The chain joins TRBV11-3 to TRBJ1-4; possible D gene TRBD1, 6 bases. Trimming shortened V by 5 bases and J by 8 bases, and 15 bases separated the two germline ends. Looked up from germline, CDR1 is SGHNT and CDR2 is YENEEA. There are 14 residues in the CDR3. CDR3 sequence reads: CASSPTPRGEKLFF. In DNA, the CDR3 is TGTGCCAGCAGCCCAACCCCAAGGGGGGAAAAACTGTTTTTT.

This clonotype was seen repeatedly, ten times or more. The chain recombines TRBV20-1 with TRBJ2-1, with 10 bases lining up with TRBD2. V lost 4 bases to trimming and J lost 7 bases; unmatched junction nucleotides: 16. CDR3 length: 17 amino acids. Germline CDR1 is DFQATT and CDR2 is SNEGSKA (reference sequence). CDR3 nucleotides: TGCAGTGCTATCACGAAACCCCTTAGCGGGAGGTTGAATGAGCAGTTCTTC. Translation gives CSAITKPLSGRLNEQFF.

This clonotype appeared many times. This chain connects TRBV30 to TRBJ2-4, with D maybe TRBD2 (6 bases). Trimming removed 1 base at V and 0 bases at J, with 10 bases between. Germline V CDR1 and CDR2: GTSNPN, SVGIG (reference sequence). The CDR3 is 15 amino acids. The CDR3 DNA sequence: TGTGCCTGGAGTGGCGGGAATGTAGCCAAAAACATTCAGTACTTC. It is translated as CAWSGGNVAKNIQYF. The full variable domain, rest sourced from reference TRBV30 and TRBJ2-4, is SQTIHQWPATLVQPVGSPLSLECTVEGTSNPNLYWYRQAAGRGLQLLFYSVGIGQISSEVPQNLSASRPQDRQFILSSKKLLLSDSGFYLCAWSGGNVAKNIQYFGAGTRLSVL.

This clonotype was observed many times. The rearrangement joins TRBV12-3 or TRBV12-4 to TRBJ2-1, with 15 positions matching TRBD2. The CDR3 length is 16 residues. With V trimmed by 3 bases and J by 9 bases, 6 bases remained unmatched. This CDR3 reads CASSLGLAGGKIEQFF. The CDR3 DNA sequence: TGTGCCAGCAGTTTGGGACTAGCGGGAGGAAAGATTGAGCAGTTCTTC.

Only a few counts were recorded for this clonotype. The rearrangement uses TRBV12-3 or TRBV12-4 and TRBJ1-6; the match to TRBD1 covers 7 bases. J was trimmed by 4 bases and V by 6 bases; bases with no gene match: 12. This CDR3 comprises 17 residues. In nucleotides, the CDR3 is TGTGCCAGCAGGGCAGGGGGATTAGGATTTTATAATTCACCCCTCCACTTT. This encodes CASRAGGLGFYNSPLHF.

In this sample, this clonotype turned up a few times. This chain uses TRBV20-1 with TRBJ2-7; D unclear. V was pared by 0 bases and J by 1 base, with 7 bases between. The CDR3 has 13 residues. Germline CDR1 reads DFQATT; CDR2 reads SNEGSKA (reference sequence). CDR3 loop: CSARDQDSYEQYF. The DNA of the CDR3 is TGCAGTGCTAGAGATCAGGATTCCTACGAGCAGTACTTC.

In its sample, this clonotype was seen many times. The genes are TRBV7-8 and TRBJ2-7; 8 bases match TRBD2. Germline CDR1 SGHVS, CDR2 FQNEAQ. With 5 bases clipped from V and 3 bases from J, the junction kept 9 bases outside the gene matches. The CDR3 loop spans 15 amino acids. The DNA of the CDR3 is TGTGCCAGCAGCCCGGGGGGGGTGGCCTACTACGAGCAGTACTTC. Residues: CASSPGGVAYYEQYF.

This clonotype turned up a few times. The chain has TRBV19 and TRBJ2-5, with a tentative D call TRBD2 (5 bases). CDR3 length equals 13 residues. Per the germline V gene, CDR1 is LNHDA and CDR2 is SQIVND (reference sequence). Trimming took off 6 bases at V and 6 bases at J, with 14 bases between the two ends. The DNA for the CDR3 is TGTGCCAGTAGAGGGCCGCCGGGGAAGACCCAGTACTTC. Its protein product is CASRGPPGKTQYF.

There are a few counts of this clonotype. This rearrangement joins TRBV27 to TRBJ2-5; no clear D gene. The CDR3 loop spans 14 amino acids. Trimming shortened V by 3 bases and J by 2 bases, and 10 bases separated the two germline ends. The V gene's germline CDR1 is MNHEY and CDR2 SMNVEV (reference sequence). The CDR3, as DNA: TGTGCCAGCAGTTTCCGACGGCGACAAGAGACCCAGTACTTC. It specifies CASSFRRRQETQYF.

This clonotype was recorded many times. The gene calls are TRBV24-1 and TRBJ2-1, with 8 bases aligning to TRBD2. CDR3 size: 16 residues. The germline V gene encodes CDR1 KGHDR and CDR2 SFDVKD. V shed 1 base and J 9 bases; nucleotides not matched to a gene: 10. CDR3 nucleotide sequence: TGTGCCACCAGTGATTTACTGGCGGGAGGAGTAGGTGAGCAGTTCTTC. This codes for CATSDLLAGGVGEQFF.

There are a few counts of this clonotype. The rearrangement joins TRBV29-1 to TRBJ2-5, with TRBD2 matching 7 bases. Losses at the gene ends were 7 bases for V and 5 bases for J; bases not matched to a gene: 7. The CDR3 spans 12 residues. Looked up from germline, CDR1 is SQVTM and CDR2 is ANQGSEA. The CDR3 sequence: CSAGGGRETQYF. In nucleotides, the CDR3 is TGCAGCGCCGGCGGGGGTCGCGAGACCCAGTACTTC. The full variable domain, completed using reference TRBV29-1 and TRBJ2-5, is SAVISQKPSRDICQRGTSLTIQCQVDSQVTMMFWYRQQPGQSLTLIATANQGSEATYESGFVIDKFPISRPNLTFSTLTVSNMSPEDSSIYLCSAGGGRETQYFGPGTRLLVL.

The V call is TRBV7-3, the J call TRBJ2-1; D possibly uses TRBD1 or TRBD2 (5 bases each). Germline V lookup: CDR1 SGHTA, CDR2 FQGTGA. CDR3 length equals 13 residues. V was clipped by 5 bases and J by 4 bases, with 9 bases between them. In nucleotides, the CDR3 is TGTGCCAGCAGCCCTTGGGGGTACAATGAGCAGTTCTTC. Translating it yields CASSPWGYNEQFF.

This clonotype was seen a handful of times. The gene calls are TRBV2 and TRBJ2-7; TRBD2 matches 8 bases. CDR1 SNHLY and CDR2 FYNNEI come from the germline V gene. The trim removed 7 bases at V and 5 bases at J, leaving 10 bases unmatched. This CDR3 has 14 amino acids. CDR3 DNA sequence: TGTGCCAGCATCCCCGGGAGGGCCCCCCACGAGCAGTACTTC. This codes for CASIPGRAPHEQYF.

The chain combines TRBV10-3 with TRBJ1-1, with D unclear. The CDR3 consists of 13 residues. The germline V and J ends were trimmed by 6 bases and 2 bases, with 10 bases remaining between them. Germline values: CDR1 ENHRY, CDR2 SYGVKD. The CDR3 loop is CAIRSGSNTEAFF. The CDR3 DNA sequence: TGTGCCATCAGGTCGGGAAGCAACACTGAAGCTTTCTTT.

In its sample, this clonotype was seen a few times. The V gene is TRBV12-3 or TRBV12-4, the J gene TRBJ2-4; 7 nucleotides agree with TRBD2. This CDR3 is 16 amino acids long. Trimming cost V 1 base and J 2 bases; bases outside gene matches: 5. In nucleotides, the CDR3 is TGTGCCAGCAGTTTAGACCGGGAGGTAACCAAAAACATTCAGTACTTC. Amino acid sequence: CASSLDREVTKNIQYF.

This rearrangement joins TRBV7-8 to TRBJ1-2; D possibly corresponds to TRBD1 (5 bases). The ends were cut back, 2 bases at V and 2 bases at J, with 9 bases in the middle. This CDR3 comprises 14 residues. Germline V gene sequence: CDR1 SGHVS, CDR2 FQNEAQ. CDR3 sequence reads: CASSLSDSNYGYTF. The CDR3 DNA reads as TGTGCCAGCAGCTTATCCGACAGCAACTATGGCTACACCTTC.

This clonotype was recorded at least ten times. The J gene is TRBJ2-7, the V gene TRBV5-1, with 9 bases identical to TRBD1. From germline, CDR1 is SGHRS and CDR2 YFSETQ. CDR3 length: 14 amino acids. J gave up 5 bases and V 2 bases, and 5 bases lay outside the gene matches. This CDR3 is CASSFRQGGHEQYF. The CDR3 region has the DNA TGCGCCAGCAGCTTCAGACAGGGGGGACACGAGCAGTACTTC.

Concerning this clonotype: This may be a read error, as it is one base from a much larger clone. The chain has TRBV20-1 and TRBJ1-5; D remains unclear. The CDR3 is 13 residues long. Trimming pared 5 bases from V and 9 bases from J, leaving 17 bases between. CDR1 is DFQATT, CDR2 SNEGSKA, per germline (reference sequence). CDR3 sequence reads: CSAAWLSVRPQHF. DNA of the CDR3: TGCAGTGCTGCGTGGCTGTCCGTTCGGCCCCAGCATTTT.

This rearrangement joins TRBV6-1 to TRBJ2-1; 8 positions agree with TRBD2. Germline V gene sequence: CDR1 MNHNS, CDR2 SASEGT. J lost 0 bases, V lost 10 bases, and 2 bases had no gene match. This CDR3 region has 13 residues. The CDR3: CATGTSSYNEQFF. DNA for the CDR3: TGTGCCACCGGGACTAGCTCCTACAATGAGCAGTTCTTC.

This clonotype was counted only a few times. The junction departs from germline at one end; a sequencing error may be responsible. V is TRBV2 and J is TRBJ2-5; D is possibly TRBD1 or TRBD2 (6 bases each). The germline V gene has CDR1 SNHLY and CDR2 FYNNEI. The CDR3 contains 15 residues. The CDR3 coding sequence is TGCGCCAGCAGCCAAGTGGGGGGCCTAAAAGAGACCCAGTACTTC. Translation gives CASSQVGGLKETQYF.

There are many counts of this clonotype. This rearrangement joins TRBV7-8 to TRBJ1-5; no firm D call. Germline V gene lookup returns CDR1 SGHVS and CDR2 FQNEAQ. V lost 0 bases to trimming and J lost 3 bases, with 15 bases between them. The CDR3 consists of 17 residues. CDR3 protein: CASSLARRVGINQPQHF. The CDR3 nucleotides are TGTGCCAGCAGCTTAGCGAGGCGGGTTGGCATCAATCAGCCCCAGCATTTT.

The rearrangement joins TRBV19 to TRBJ1-5, with D unresolved. Trimming cost V 7 bases and J 2 bases, with 12 bases left between them. The length of the CDR3 is 14 residues. Germline loops: CDR1 LNHDA, CDR2 SQIVND (reference sequence). The CDR3 sequence: CASTRSGGNQPQHF. CDR3 in DNA: TGTGCCAGTACACGGTCGGGTGGCAATCAGCCCCAGCATTTT.

A few counts support this clonotype. The V gene is TRBV20-1, the J gene TRBJ1-6, with a weak D call TRBD1 (5 bases). This CDR3 has 14 amino acids. V lost 4 bases and J 8 bases, leaving 15 bases between the germline ends. Germline values: CDR1 DFQATT, CDR2 SNEGSKA (reference sequence). The CDR3 nucleotides read TGCAGTGCTATTAGGGGCAGTGACGATTCACCCCTCCACTTT. It is translated as CSAIRGSDDSPLHF.